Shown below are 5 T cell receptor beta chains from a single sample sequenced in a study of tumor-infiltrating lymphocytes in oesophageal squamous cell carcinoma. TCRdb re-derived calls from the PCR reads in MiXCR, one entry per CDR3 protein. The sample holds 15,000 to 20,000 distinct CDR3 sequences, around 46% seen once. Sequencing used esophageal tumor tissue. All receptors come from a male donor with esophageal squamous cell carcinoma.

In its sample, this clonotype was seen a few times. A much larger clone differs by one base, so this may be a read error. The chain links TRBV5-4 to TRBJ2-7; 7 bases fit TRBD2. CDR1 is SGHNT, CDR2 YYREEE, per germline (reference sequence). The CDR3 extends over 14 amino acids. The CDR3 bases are TGCGCCAGCAGCTTTGGCGGGAGAAGTAATGAGCAGTACTTC. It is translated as CASSFGGRSNEQYF.

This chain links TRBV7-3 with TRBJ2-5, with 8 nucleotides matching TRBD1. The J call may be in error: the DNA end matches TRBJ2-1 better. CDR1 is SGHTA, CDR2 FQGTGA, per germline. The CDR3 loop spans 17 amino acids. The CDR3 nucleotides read TGTGCCAGCAGCTTATCCCCCTCAAACAGGGGGGACAATGAGCAGTTCTTC. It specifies CASSLSPSNRGDNEQFF.

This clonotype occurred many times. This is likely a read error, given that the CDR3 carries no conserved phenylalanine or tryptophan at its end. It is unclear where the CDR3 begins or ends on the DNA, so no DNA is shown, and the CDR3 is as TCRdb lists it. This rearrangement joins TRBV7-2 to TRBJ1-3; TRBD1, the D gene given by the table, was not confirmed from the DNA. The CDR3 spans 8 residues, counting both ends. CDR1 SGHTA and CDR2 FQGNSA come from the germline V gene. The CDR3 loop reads CASSYNGG.

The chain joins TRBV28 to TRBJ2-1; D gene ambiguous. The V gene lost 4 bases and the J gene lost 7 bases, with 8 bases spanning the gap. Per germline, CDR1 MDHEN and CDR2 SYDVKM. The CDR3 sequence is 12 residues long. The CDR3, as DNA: TGTGCCAGCAGTTACCTGCGGAATGAGCAGTTCTTC. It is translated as CASSYLRNEQFF.

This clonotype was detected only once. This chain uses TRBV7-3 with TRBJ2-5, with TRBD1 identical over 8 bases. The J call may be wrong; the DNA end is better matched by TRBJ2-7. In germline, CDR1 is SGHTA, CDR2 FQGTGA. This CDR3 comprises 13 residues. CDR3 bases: TGTGCCAGCAGCATTGACAGGGGCTACGAGCAGTACTTC. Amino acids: CASSIDRGYEQYF.